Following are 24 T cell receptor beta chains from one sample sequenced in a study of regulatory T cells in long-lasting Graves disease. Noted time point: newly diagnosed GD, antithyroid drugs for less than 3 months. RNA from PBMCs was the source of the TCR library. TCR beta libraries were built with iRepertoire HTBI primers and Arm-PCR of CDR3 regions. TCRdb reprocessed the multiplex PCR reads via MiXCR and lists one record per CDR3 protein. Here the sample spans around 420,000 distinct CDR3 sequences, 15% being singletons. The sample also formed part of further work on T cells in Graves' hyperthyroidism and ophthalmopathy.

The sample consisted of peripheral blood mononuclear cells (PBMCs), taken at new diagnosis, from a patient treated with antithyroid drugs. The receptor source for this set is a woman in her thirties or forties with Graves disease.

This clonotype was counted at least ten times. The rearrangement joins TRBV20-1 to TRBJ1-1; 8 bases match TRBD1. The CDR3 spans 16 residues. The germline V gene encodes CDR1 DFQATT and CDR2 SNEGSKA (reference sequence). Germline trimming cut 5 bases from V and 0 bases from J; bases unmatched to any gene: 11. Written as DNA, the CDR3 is TGCAGTGCTGGAGCAGGGGGCTCCCTGATGAACACTGAAGCTTTCTTT. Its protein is CSAGAGGSLMNTEAFF.

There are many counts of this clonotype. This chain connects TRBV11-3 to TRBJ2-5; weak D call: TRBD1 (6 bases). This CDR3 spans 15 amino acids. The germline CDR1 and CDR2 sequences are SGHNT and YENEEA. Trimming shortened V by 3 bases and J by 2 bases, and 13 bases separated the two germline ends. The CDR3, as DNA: TGTGCCAGCAGCTTGGGGGACACGCGACAAGAGACCCAGTACTTC. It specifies CASSLGDTRQETQYF.

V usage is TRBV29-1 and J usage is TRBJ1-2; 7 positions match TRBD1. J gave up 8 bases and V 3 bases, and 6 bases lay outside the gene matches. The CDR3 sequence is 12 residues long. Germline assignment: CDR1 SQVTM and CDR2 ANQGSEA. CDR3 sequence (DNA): TGCAGCGTTGATACAGGGGTATCCGGCTACACCTTC. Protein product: CSVDTGVSGYTF.

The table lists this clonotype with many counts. CDR3 sequence: CASSLAGAPYEQYF. DNA of the CDR3: TGTGCCAGCAGCTTAGCGGGAGCACCCTACGAGCAGTACTTC. J is TRBJ2-7 and V is TRBV11-2, with a weak D call TRBD2 (6 bases). Germline V lookup: CDR1 SGHAT, CDR2 FQNNGV. The CDR3 contains 14 residues. V gave up 1 base and J gave up 2 bases, with 9 bases separating them.

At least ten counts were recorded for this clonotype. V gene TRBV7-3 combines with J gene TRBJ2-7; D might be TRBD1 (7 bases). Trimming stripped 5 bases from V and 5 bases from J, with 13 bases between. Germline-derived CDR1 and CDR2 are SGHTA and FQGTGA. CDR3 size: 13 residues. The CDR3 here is CASSQGGGNEQYF. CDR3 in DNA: TGTGCCAGCAGCCAGGGGGGCGGCAACGAGCAGTACTTC.

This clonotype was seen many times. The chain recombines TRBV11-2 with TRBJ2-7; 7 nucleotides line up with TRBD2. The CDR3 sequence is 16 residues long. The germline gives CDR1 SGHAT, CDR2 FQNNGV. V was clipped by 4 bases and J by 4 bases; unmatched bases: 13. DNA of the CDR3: TGTGCCAGCAGCTCCGGGACTACCACGGGATCTTACGAGCAGTACTTC. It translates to CASSSGTTTGSYEQYF.

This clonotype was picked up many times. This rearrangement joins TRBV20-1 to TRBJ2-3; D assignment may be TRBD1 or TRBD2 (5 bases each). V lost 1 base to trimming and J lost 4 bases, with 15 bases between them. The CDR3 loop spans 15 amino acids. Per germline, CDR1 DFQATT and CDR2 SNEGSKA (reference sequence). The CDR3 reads CSARGGFDIADTQYF. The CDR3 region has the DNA TGCAGTGCTAGAGGGGGGTTTGACATCGCAGATACGCAGTATTTT.

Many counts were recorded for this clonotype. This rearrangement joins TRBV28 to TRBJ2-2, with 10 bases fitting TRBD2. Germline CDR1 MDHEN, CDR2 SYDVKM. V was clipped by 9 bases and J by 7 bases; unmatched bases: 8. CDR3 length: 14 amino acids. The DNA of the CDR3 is TGTGCCAGTTGGCCAGCGGGAGGGTTCGGGGAGCTGTTTTTT. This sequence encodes CASWPAGGFGELFF.

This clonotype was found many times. CDR3 amino acids: CAWSGQGGYEQYF. The CDR3 DNA is TGTGCCTGGAGTGGACAGGGAGGCTACGAGCAGTACTTC. The V call is TRBV30, the J call TRBJ2-7, with a tentative D call TRBD1 (7 bases). This CDR3 has 13 residues. Germline CDR1 and CDR2: GTSNPN and SVGIG (reference sequence). V was pared by 1 base and J by 3 bases, with 10 bases between.

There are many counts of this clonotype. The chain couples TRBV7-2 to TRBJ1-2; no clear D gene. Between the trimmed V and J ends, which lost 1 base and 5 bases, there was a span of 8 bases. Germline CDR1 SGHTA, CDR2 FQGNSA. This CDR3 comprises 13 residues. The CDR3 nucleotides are TGTGCCAGCAGCTTAGACTGGGAATATGGCTACACCTTC. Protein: CASSLDWEYGYTF.

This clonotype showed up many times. This CDR3 reads CSASLGLAGETQYF. The CDR3 nucleotides read TGCAGTGCTAGTTTGGGACTAGCGGGAGAGACCCAGTACTTC. The chain combines TRBV20-1 with TRBJ2-5, with 12 bases identical to TRBD2. Germline lookup yields CDR1 DFQATT and CDR2 SNEGSKA (reference sequence). The ends lost 3 bases at V and 4 bases at J; junction bases unmatched: 3. CDR3 size: 14 residues.

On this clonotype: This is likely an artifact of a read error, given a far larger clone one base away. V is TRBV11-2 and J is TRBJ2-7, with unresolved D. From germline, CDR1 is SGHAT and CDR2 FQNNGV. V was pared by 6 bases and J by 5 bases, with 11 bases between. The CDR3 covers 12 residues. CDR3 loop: CASSSPPDEQYV. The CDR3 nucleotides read TGTGCCAGCAGTTCCCCCCCCGACGAGCAGTACGTC.

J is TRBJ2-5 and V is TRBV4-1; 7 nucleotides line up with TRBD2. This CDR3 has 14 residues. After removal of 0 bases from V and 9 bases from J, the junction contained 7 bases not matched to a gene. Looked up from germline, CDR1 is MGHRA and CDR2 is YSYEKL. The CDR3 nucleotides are TGCGCCAGCAGCCAAGATCAGACCCGGGGGGCCCAGTACTTC. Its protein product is CASSQDQTRGAQYF.

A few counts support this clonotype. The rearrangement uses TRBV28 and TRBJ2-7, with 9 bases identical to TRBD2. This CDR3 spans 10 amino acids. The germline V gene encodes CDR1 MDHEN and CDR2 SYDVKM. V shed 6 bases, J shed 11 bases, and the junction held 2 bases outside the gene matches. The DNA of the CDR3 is TGTGCCAGCAGCCCTAGCGGGAAGTACTTC. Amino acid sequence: CASSPSGKYF.

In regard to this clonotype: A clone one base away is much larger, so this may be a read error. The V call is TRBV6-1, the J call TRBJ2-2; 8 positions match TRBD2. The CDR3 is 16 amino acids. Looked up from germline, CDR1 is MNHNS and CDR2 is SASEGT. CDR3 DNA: TGTGCCAGCAGGTGGAGCGGGGGAAAGAACACCTGGGAGCTGTTTTTT. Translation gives CASRWSGGKNTWELFF.

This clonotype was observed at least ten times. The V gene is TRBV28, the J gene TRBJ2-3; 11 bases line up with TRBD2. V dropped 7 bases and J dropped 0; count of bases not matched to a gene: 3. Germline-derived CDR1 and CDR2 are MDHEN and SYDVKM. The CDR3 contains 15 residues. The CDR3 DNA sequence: TGTGCCAGCACTAGCGGGGGGACTAGCACAGATACGCAGTATTTT. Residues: CASTSGGTSTDTQYF.

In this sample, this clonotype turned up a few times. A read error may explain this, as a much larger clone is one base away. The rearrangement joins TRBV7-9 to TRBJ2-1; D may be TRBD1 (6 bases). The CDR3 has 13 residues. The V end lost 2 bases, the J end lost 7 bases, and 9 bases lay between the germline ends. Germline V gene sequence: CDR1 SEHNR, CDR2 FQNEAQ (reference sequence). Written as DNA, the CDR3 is TGTGCCAGCAGCTTACCGGGACAAAATGAGCAGTTCTTC. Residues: CASSLPGQNEQFF.

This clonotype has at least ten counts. Written as DNA, the CDR3 is TGTGCCAGCAGTCCACCGACAGGCCAATTTTCGAACACCGGGGAGCTGTTTTTT. Translated, it gives CASSPPTGQFSNTGELFF. The chain combines TRBV6-1 with TRBJ2-2, with D perhaps TRBD1 (6 bases). The CDR3 runs 18 residues. Germline CDR1 is MNHNS and CDR2 is SASEGT. V lost 5 bases and J 0 bases, leaving 19 bases between the germline ends.

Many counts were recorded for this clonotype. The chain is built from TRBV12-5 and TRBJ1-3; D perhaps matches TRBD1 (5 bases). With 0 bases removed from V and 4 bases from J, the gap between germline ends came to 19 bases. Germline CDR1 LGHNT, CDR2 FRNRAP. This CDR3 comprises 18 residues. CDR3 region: CASGLVPDYQRGGNTIYF. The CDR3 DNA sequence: TGTGCTAGTGGTTTGGTACCGGACTACCAGAGGGGAGGAAACACCATATATTTT.

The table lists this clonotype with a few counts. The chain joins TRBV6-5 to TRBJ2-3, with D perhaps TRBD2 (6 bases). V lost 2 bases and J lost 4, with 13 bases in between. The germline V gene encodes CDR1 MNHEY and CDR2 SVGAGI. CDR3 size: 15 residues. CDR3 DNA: TGTGCCAGCAGTTACAACGGAGCGGGCCCAGATACGCAGTATTTT. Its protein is CASSYNGAGPDTQYF.

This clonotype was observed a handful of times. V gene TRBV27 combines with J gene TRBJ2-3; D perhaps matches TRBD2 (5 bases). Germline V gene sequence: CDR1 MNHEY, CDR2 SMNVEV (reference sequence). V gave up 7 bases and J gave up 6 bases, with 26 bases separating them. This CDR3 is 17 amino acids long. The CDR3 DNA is TGTGCCAGCATACGTCGGGCGGGCACCTCTAGTTTGGATACGCAGTATTTT. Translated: CASIRRAGTSSLDTQYF.

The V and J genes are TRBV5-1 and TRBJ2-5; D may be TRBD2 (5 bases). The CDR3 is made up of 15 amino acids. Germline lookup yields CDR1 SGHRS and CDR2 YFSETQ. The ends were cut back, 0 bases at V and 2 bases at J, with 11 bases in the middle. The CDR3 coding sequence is TGCGCCAGCAGCTTGGAAGGACTGACACAAGAGACCCAGTACTTC. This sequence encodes CASSLEGLTQETQYF. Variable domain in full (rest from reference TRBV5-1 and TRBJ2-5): KAGVTQTPRYLIKTRGQQVTLSCSPISGHRSVSWYQQTPGQGLQFLFEYFSETQRNKGNFPGRFSGRQFSNSRSEMNVSTLELGDSALYLCASSLEGLTQETQYFGPGTRLLVL.

The CDR3: CAISDPLRTIGTSVTYEQYF. The DNA of the CDR3 is TGTGCCATCAGTGACCCATTGCGGACGATTGGGACTAGCGTCACCTACGAGCAGTACTTC. The chain joins TRBV10-3 to TRBJ2-7, with 10 bases fitting TRBD2. Germline values: CDR1 ENHRY, CDR2 SYGVKD. The CDR3 extends over 20 amino acids. With 3 bases clipped from V and 2 bases from J, the junction kept 19 bases outside the gene matches.

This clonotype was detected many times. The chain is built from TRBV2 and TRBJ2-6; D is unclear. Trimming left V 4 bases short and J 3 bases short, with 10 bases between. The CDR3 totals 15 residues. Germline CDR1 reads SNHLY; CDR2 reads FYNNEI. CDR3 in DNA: TGTGCCAGCAGTGGGGCCAGAGATGGGGCCAACGTCCTGACTTTC. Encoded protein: CASSGARDGANVLTF.